This T cell receptor beta chain comes out of a study of T cell changes during pregnancy in multiple sclerosis. Assay: immunoSEQ multiplex PCR; the TCRdb copy retains only in-frame clones and omits some. The sample yields roughly 40,000 clones, around nine tenths seen once. The receptor was isolated from a female donor with multiple sclerosis, enrolled in a pregnancy study. The material was CD8+ T cells from peripheral blood mononuclear cells, obtained before pregnancy.

In DNA, the CDR3 is TGCGCCAGCAGCCAAGAAATATTCCGCGAGCAGTACTTC. This sequence encodes CASSQEIFREQYF. The gene calls are TRBV4-1 and TRBJ2-7; D is unclear. Trimming cost V 0 bases and J 6 bases, with 9 bases left between them. This CDR3 has 13 amino acids. Per the germline V gene, CDR1 is MGHRA and CDR2 is YSYEKL.